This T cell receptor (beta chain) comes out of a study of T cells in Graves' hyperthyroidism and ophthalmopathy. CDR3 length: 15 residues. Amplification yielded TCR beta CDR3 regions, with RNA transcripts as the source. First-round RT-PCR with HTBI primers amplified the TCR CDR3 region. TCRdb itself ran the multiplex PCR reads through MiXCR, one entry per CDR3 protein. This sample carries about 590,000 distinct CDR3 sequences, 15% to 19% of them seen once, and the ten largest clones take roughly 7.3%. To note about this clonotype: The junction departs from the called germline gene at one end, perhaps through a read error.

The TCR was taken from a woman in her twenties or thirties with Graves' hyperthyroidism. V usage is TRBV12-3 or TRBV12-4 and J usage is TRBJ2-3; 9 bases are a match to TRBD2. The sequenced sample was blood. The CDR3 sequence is CASSTRREGTDTQYF. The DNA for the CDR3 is TGTGCCAGCAGTACCCGGCGGGAGGGCACGGATACGCAGTATTTT.